This T cell receptor beta chain comes out of a study of kidney transplant recipient with SARS-CoV-2 infection. With 3 bases removed from V and 4 bases from J, the gap between germline ends came to 21 bases. There are 17 residues in the CDR3. TCRdb re-called the reads through MiXCR, storing one row per CDR3 protein. The sample has 200,000 to 250,000 distinct CDR3 sequences; about 28% are singletons. This clonotype was counted at least ten times. Sequenced here: a blood sample, sampled at baseline and on roughly day 110 from a kidney transplant recipient. V and J are TRBV12-3 or TRBV12-4 and TRBJ1-2; D not certain. The receptor comes from a young adult male patient who had COVID-19 and was a kidney transplant recipient. Some T cells may be provided by the graft donor. DNA of the CDR3: TGTGCCAGCAGTTTCAGGCCCAGCTTCCGAAAGACCTATGGCTACACCTTC. It encodes CASSFRPSFRKTYGYTF.